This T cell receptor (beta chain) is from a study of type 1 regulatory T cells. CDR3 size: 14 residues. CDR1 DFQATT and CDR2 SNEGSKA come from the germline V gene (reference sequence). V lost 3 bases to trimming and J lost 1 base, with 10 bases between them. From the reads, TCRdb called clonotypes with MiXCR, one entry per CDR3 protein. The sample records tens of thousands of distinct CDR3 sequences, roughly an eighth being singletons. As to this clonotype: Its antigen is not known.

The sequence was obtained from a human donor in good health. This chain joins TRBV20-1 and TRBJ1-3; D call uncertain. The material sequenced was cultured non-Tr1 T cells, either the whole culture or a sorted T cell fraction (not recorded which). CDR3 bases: TGCAGTGCTAGGGGGAATTCGTCTGGAAACACCATATATTTT. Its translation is CSARGNSSGNTIYF.